Listed here are 26 T cell receptor beta chains from one sample, sequenced in a study of B cell selection in AIRE deficiency. TCRdb keeps only in-frame clones here, not all; method: immunoSEQ multiplex PCR. The table lists around 22,000 clones, about 93% of them singletons. Sorted regulatory T cells were CD4-positive, CD25-high and CD127-low or negative. Material: CD4+CD25+ Tregs sorted from PBMCs. The receptors shown here come from a human donor in good health.

The V call is TRBV30, the J call TRBJ2-1, with D perhaps TRBD2 (5 bases). Trimming removed 2 bases from V and 2 bases from J, with 10 bases in between. This CDR3 is 14 amino acids long. CDR1 and CDR2 (germline): GTSNPN, SVGIG (reference sequence). The CDR3 nucleotides read TGTGCCTGGAGTTTGCAGCGGACCTACAATGAGCAGTTCTTC. Encoded protein: CAWSLQRTYNEQFF.

This clone was found a few times. The V gene is TRBV13, the J gene TRBJ2-1, with unresolved D. V was shortened by 0 bases and J by 0 bases, with 9 bases between the two germline ends. The V gene's germline CDR1 is PRHDT and CDR2 FYEKMQ (reference sequence). The length of the CDR3 is 16 residues. This CDR3 is CASSLGWAVSYNEQFF. In DNA, the CDR3 is TGTGCCAGCAGCTTAGGGTGGGCGGTCTCCTACAATGAGCAGTTCTTC.

The CDR3 loop reads CASREYGYTF. In DNA form, the CDR3 reads TGTGCCAGCAGGGAGTATGGCTACACCTTC. The chain joins TRBV6-1 to TRBJ1-2; D uncertain. CDR3 length: 10 amino acids. Germline lookup yields CDR1 MNHNS and CDR2 SASEGT. With 6 bases removed from V and 5 bases from J, the gap between germline ends came to 4 bases.

V and J are TRBV29-1 and TRBJ2-3; unclear D gene. The germline CDR1 and CDR2 sequences are SQVTM and ANQGSEA. This CDR3 has 13 amino acids. The ends were cut back, 1 base at V and 6 bases at J, with 11 bases in the middle. CDR3 sequence: CSVEAPGPDTQYF. The CDR3 DNA reads TGCAGCGTTGAAGCACCAGGCCCCGATACGCAGTATTTT.

J is TRBJ1-2 and V is TRBV21-1. TRBV21-1 is given as a pseudogene. The CDR3 is 14 residues long. The CDR3 region has the DNA TGTGCCAGCAAGAGCGGGACGGGGAGAGATGGCTACACCTTC. This translates into CASKSGTGRDGYTF.

The chain joins TRBV19 to TRBJ2-5, with D unclear. Looked up from germline, CDR1 is LNHDA and CDR2 is SQIVND (reference sequence). The V end lost 5 bases, the J end lost 2 bases, and 9 bases lay between the germline ends. The CDR3 extends over 13 amino acids. CDR3 sequence (DNA): TGTGCCAGTAGTTGGTCCATACAAGAGACCCAGTACTTC. It translates to CASSWSIQETQYF.

The chain joins TRBV12-5 to TRBJ2-3, with D possibly matching TRBD2 (5 bases). Trimming removed 3 bases at V and 8 bases at J, with 12 bases between. This CDR3 has 13 residues. Germline CDR1 and CDR2: LGHNT and FRNRAP. The CDR3 here is CASGFQGSGTQYF. As DNA, the CDR3 is TGTGCTAGTGGTTTCCAAGGGAGCGGTACGCAGTATTTT.

The chain links TRBV18 to TRBJ1-1; D is ambiguous. This CDR3 has 13 amino acids. CDR1 is KGHSH, CDR2 LQKENI, per germline. Trimming shortened V by 6 bases and J by 3 bases, and 11 bases separated the two germline ends. Here the CDR3 DNA reads TGTGCCAGCTCGGGTGACGGTTACACTGAAGCTTTCTTT. Its protein product is CASSGDGYTEAFF. The full variable domain, with the rest looked up from reference TRBV18 and TRBJ1-1, is NAGVMQNPRHLVRRRGQEARLRCSPMKGHSHVYWYRQLPEEGLKFMVYLQKENIIDESGMPKERFSAEFPKEGPSILRIQQVVRGDSAAYFCASSGDGYTEAFFGQGTRLTVV.

This chain links TRBV19 with TRBJ2-1, with 11 bases identical to TRBD2. V lost 3 bases and J lost 2; bases outside the gene matches: 9. The CDR3 loop spans 18 amino acids. Germline V gene lookup returns CDR1 LNHDA and CDR2 SQIVND (reference sequence). CDR3 residues: CASSIKLAGVFPYNEQFF. The CDR3, as DNA: TGTGCCAGTAGTATTAAACTAGCGGGAGTTTTCCCCTACAATGAGCAGTTCTTC.

The V and J genes are TRBV6-7 and TRBJ1-6; D gene unclear. TRBV6-7 is an ORF; its function is uncertain. Trimming cost V 10 bases and J 9 bases, with 22 bases left between them. The length of the CDR3 is 15 residues. CDR3 loop: CANPPGSRQGSPLHF. Written as DNA, the CDR3 is TGTGCCAACCCCCCGGGATCTCGCCAAGGTTCACCCCTCCACTTT.

This chain connects TRBV14 to TRBJ2-2; 10 bases agree with TRBD1. The V gene end was trimmed by 2 bases and the J gene end by 6 bases; junction bases not matched to a gene: 6. The CDR3 length is 16 residues. Looked up from germline, CDR1 is SGHDN and CDR2 is FVKESK. The CDR3 spells CASSQLRDRGSGELFF. DNA of the CDR3: TGTGCCAGCAGCCAACTACGGGACAGGGGTTCCGGGGAGCTGTTTTTT. Full variable domain (remainder filled in from reference TRBV14 and TRBJ2-2): EAGVTQFPSHSVIEKGQTVTLRCDPISGHDNLYWYRRVMGKEIKFLLHFVKESKQDESGMPNNRFLAERTGGTYSTLKVQPAELEDSGVYFCASSQLRDRGSGELFFGEGSRLTVL.

The CDR3 coding sequence is TGTGCCAGCAGCCAATACGGGGCGCCCCAGCATTTT. As protein: CASSQYGAPQHF. The chain joins TRBV2 to TRBJ1-5; D is perhaps TRBD1 (5 bases). V lost 6 bases to trimming and J lost 9 bases, with 12 bases between them. The CDR3 has 12 residues. The V gene's germline CDR1 is SNHLY and CDR2 FYNNEI.

The count of this clone is one. This sequence joins TRBV14 and TRBJ2-3; 10 bases match TRBD2. With 3 bases clipped from V and 5 bases from J, the junction kept 8 bases outside the gene matches. This CDR3 region has 16 residues. CDR1 and CDR2 from the germline V gene are SGHDN and FVKESK. The CDR3 DNA reads TGTGCCAGCAGCCATCCGCAGCGGGGGGGGAGAGATACGCAGTATTTT. It specifies CASSHPQRGGRDTQYF. Using reference TRBV14 and TRBJ2-3 for the parts outside the CDR3, the full variable domain is EAGVTQFPSHSVIEKGQTVTLRCDPISGHDNLYWYRRVMGKEIKFLLHFVKESKQDESGMPNNRFLAERTGGTYSTLKVQPAELEDSGVYFCASSHPQRGGRDTQYFGPGTRLTVL.

V is TRBV28 and J is TRBJ1-2, with 9 bases fitting TRBD1. The V segment lost 8 bases and the J segment 1 base; nucleotides outside the gene matches: 11. CDR1 is MDHEN and CDR2 is SYDVKM in the germline V gene. The CDR3 length is 16 residues. CDR3 sequence reads: CASLGQGFFLNYGYTF. In DNA, the CDR3 is TGTGCCAGCCTTGGACAGGGGTTTTTTCTTAACTATGGCTACACCTTC.

The chain combines TRBV20-1 with TRBJ1-2; D ambiguous. Per the germline V gene, CDR1 is DFQATT and CDR2 is SNEGSKA (reference sequence). The V end was cut by 3 bases, the J end by 5 bases, with 7 bases between. The CDR3 has 11 amino acids. CDR3 protein: CSASGGYGYTF. In DNA, the CDR3 is TGCAGTGCTAGCGGAGGTTATGGCTACACCTTC.

On this clone itself: The same CDR3 arises from other DNA sequences in this sample as well. The chain couples TRBV5-1 to TRBJ1-2, with 7 bases lining up with TRBD1. The CDR3 is 14 residues long. The V segment lost 5 bases and the J segment 7 bases; nucleotides outside the gene matches: 11. Germline assignment: CDR1 SGHRS and CDR2 YFSETQ. The CDR3: CASRDGRAGGGYTF. The CDR3 DNA reads as TGCGCCAGCAGAGACGGGCGGGCAGGGGGTGGCTACACCTTC. The whole variable domain, filled in from reference TRBV5-1 and TRBJ1-2, reads KAGVTQTPRYLIKTRGQQVTLSCSPISGHRSVSWYQQTPGQGLQFLFEYFSETQRNKGNFPGRFSGRQFSNSRSEMNVSTLELGDSALYLCASRDGRAGGGYTFGSGTRLTVV.

A few counts support this clone. The chain links TRBV27 to TRBJ2-7; D call uncertain. V was shortened by 1 base and J by 0 bases, with 7 bases between the two germline ends. CDR1 and CDR2 (germline): MNHEY, SMNVEV (reference sequence). The CDR3 is 14 residues long. The CDR3 sequence: CASSLYPSSYEQYF. The CDR3 nucleotides are TGTGCCAGCAGTTTATACCCAAGCTCCTACGAGCAGTACTTC.

V usage is TRBV10-3 and J usage is TRBJ1-3, with TRBD1 matching over 7 bases. Germline assignment: CDR1 ENHRY and CDR2 SYGVKD. The CDR3 is 13 residues long. With V trimmed by 8 bases and J by 4 bases, 5 bases remained unmatched. The CDR3 protein is CAIHDRAGNTIYF. The DNA for the CDR3 is TGTGCCATCCACGACAGGGCCGGAAACACCATATATTTT.

The chain employs TRBV5-1 and TRBJ2-5; D not resolved. CDR1 is SGHRS and CDR2 is YFSETQ in the germline V gene. The CDR3 runs to 12 residues. Trimming stripped 4 bases from V and 5 bases from J, with 9 bases between. The CDR3 is CASSPNTETQYF. CDR3 coding DNA: TGCGCCAGCAGCCCTAACACGGAGACCCAGTACTTC.

V and J are TRBV11-2 and TRBJ1-2; D unclear. The V and J ends lost 1 base and 8 bases respectively, with 14 bases between them. Germline CDR1 is SGHAT and CDR2 is FQNNGV. The length of the CDR3 is 14 residues. DNA of the CDR3: TGTGCCAGCAGCTTAGTGGTTCCAGGAAGAGGCTACACCTTC. Translating it yields CASSLVVPGRGYTF.

The rearrangement joins TRBV5-5 to TRBJ2-3; no definite D call. CDR1 is SGHKS and CDR2 is YYEKEE in the germline V gene (reference sequence). V lost 1 base and J lost 0, with 3 bases in between. The CDR3 is made up of 13 amino acids. CDR3 in amino acids: CASSLYSTDTQYF. DNA for the CDR3: TGTGCCAGCAGCTTGTACAGCACAGATACGCAGTATTTT.

The chain uses TRBV4-2 and TRBJ2-7; D might be TRBD1 or TRBD2, each matching 5 bases. V was trimmed by 4 bases and J by 2 bases, leaving 12 bases between them. The CDR3 runs 14 residues. Germline CDR1 LGHNA, CDR2 YNFKEQ. CDR3 nucleotides: TGTGCCAGCAGCCCCAAGAGAGGGGCCTACGAGCAGTACTTC. Its translation is CASSPKRGAYEQYF.

The chain has TRBV7-9 and TRBJ2-3; no firm D call. Germline V CDR1 and CDR2: SEHNR, FQNEAQ (reference sequence). The CDR3 contains 13 residues. Trimming removed 1 base at V and 12 bases at J, with 14 bases between. CDR3 DNA: TGTGCCAGCAGCTTAGGTTCTGGGCCCATTCAGTATTTT. Protein sequence: CASSLGSGPIQYF.

The V and J genes are TRBV7-2 and TRBJ1-2; no reliable D call. With 0 bases removed from V and 8 bases from J, the gap between germline ends came to 10 bases. CDR3 size: 13 residues. Germline values: CDR1 SGHTA, CDR2 FQGNSA. The CDR3 spells CASSLARGLGYTF. CDR3 nucleotides: TGTGCCAGCAGCTTAGCGCGGGGTCTGGGCTACACCTTC.

The chain employs TRBV5-1 and TRBJ1-1, with 7 bases fitting TRBD1. Germline lookup yields CDR1 SGHRS and CDR2 YFSETQ. The CDR3 covers 15 residues. J lost 3 bases, V lost 3 bases, and 8 bases had no gene match. The CDR3 sequence: CASSSRTGPYTEAFF. The DNA for the CDR3 is TGCGCCAGCAGCTCCAGGACAGGCCCTTACACTGAAGCTTTCTTT. Full variable domain (remainder filled in from reference TRBV5-1 and TRBJ1-1): KAGVTQTPRYLIKTRGQQVTLSCSPISGHRSVSWYQQTPGQGLQFLFEYFSETQRNKGNFPGRFSGRQFSNSRSEMNVSTLELGDSALYLCASSSRTGPYTEAFFGQGTRLTVV.

As for this clone: This may be a read error: a much more frequent sequence differs by one nucleotide. The V gene is TRBV15, the J gene TRBJ2-1; the D gene is possibly TRBD2 (6 bases). Looked up from germline, CDR1 is LNHNV and CDR2 is YYDKDF (reference sequence). This CDR3 contains 16 residues. Trimming shortened V by 0 bases and J by 2 bases, and 11 bases separated the two germline ends. This CDR3 reads CATSRDGRGAYNEQFF. CDR3 bases: TGTGCCACCAGCAGAGATGGGCGGGGTGCCTACAATGAGCAGTTCTTC. Full variable domain (rest looked up from reference TRBV15 and TRBJ2-1): DAMVIQNPRYQVTQFGKPVTLSCSQTLNHNVMYWYQQKSSQAPKLLFHYYDKDFNNEADTPDNFQSRRPNTSFCFLDIRSPGLGDTAMYLCATSRDGRGAYNEQFFGPGTRLTVL.